The clone carrying this TCR beta chain was recorded at least ten times. Its antigen is as yet unknown. The ends were cut back, 0 bases at V and 0 bases at J, with 4 bases in the middle. The CDR3 spans 14 residues. Germline V gives CDR1 SGHTA, CDR2 FQGNSA. These data belong to a study of identical twins. Healthy Caucasian donors formed the entire cohort. Via MiXCR, TCRdb re-called the 5' RACE reads, giving one row per CDR3 protein. The table includes around 220,000 distinct CDR3 sequences, 10% to 13% detected once. Study-wide points: Conclusions relied on cross-sectional statistical analysis, not following the same donors. Insertions were reduced in abundant cord blood beta clonotypes but not in memory repertoires.

The gene calls are TRBV7-2 and TRBJ2-3; no firm D call. The TCR comes from a man aged 50-60 years in good health. Sequenced material: memory T cells sorted from blood. In nucleotides, the CDR3 is TGTGCCAGCAGCTTAGCGTACAGCACAGATACGCAGTATTTT. This codes for CASSLAYSTDTQYF.